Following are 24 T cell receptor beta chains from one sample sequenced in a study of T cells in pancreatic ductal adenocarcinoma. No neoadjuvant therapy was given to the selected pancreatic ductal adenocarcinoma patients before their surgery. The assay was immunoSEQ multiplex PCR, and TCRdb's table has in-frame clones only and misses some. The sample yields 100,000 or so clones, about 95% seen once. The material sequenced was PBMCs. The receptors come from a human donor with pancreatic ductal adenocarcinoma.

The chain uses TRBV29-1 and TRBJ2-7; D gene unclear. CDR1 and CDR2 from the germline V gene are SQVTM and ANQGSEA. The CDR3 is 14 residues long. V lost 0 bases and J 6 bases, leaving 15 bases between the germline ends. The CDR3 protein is CSVEDLANPGEQYF. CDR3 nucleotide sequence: TGCAGCGTTGAAGATCTTGCGAATCCGGGCGAGCAGTACTTC.

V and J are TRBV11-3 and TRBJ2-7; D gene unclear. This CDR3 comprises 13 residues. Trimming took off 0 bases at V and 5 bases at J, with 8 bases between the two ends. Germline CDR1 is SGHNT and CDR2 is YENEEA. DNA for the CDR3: TGTGCCAGCAGCTTAGATTACACCCACGAGCAGTACTTC. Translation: CASSLDYTHEQYF.

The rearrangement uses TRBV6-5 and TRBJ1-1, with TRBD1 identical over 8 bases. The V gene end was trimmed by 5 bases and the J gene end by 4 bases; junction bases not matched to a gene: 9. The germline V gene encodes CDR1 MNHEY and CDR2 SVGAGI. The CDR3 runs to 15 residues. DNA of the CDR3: TGTGCCAGCAGTCCGGACAGGGATGGAGGCACTGAAGCTTTCTTT. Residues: CASSPDRDGGTEAFF.

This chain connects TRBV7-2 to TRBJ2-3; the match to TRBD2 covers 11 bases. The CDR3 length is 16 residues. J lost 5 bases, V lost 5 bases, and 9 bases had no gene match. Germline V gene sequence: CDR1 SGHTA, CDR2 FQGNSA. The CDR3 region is CASSNRRLAGIDTQYF. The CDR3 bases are TGTGCCAGCAGCAACCGACGACTAGCGGGAATAGATACGCAGTATTTT. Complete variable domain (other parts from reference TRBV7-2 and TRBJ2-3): GAGVSQSPSNKVTEKGKDVELRCDPISGHTALYWYRQSLGQGLEFLIYFQGNSAPDKSGLPSDRFSAERTGGSVSTLTIQRTQQEDSAVYLCASSNRRLAGIDTQYFGPGTRLTVL.

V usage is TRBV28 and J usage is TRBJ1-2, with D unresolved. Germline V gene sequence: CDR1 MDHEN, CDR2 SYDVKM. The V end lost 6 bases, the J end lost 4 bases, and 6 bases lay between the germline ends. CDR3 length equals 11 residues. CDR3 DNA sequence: TGTGCCAGCAGCTCGGTCTATGGCTACACCTTC. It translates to CASSSVYGYTF.

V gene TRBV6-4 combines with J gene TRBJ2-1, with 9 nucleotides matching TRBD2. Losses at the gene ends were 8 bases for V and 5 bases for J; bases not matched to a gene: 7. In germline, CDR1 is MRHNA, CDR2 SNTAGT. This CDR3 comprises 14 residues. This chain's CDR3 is CASALSGSHNEQFF. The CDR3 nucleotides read TGTGCCAGCGCTCTTAGCGGGAGTCACAATGAGCAGTTCTTC.

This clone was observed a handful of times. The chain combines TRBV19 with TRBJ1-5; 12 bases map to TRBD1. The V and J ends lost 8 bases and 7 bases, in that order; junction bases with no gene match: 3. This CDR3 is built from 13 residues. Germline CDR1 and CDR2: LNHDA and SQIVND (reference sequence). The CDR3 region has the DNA TGTGCCAGTGGGGACAGGGGGCGGCAGCCCCAGCATTTT. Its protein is CASGDRGRQPQHF. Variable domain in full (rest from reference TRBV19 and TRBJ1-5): DGGITQSPKYLFRKEGQNVTLSCEQNLNHDAMYWYRQDPGQGLRLIYYSQIVNDFQKGDIAEGYSVSREKKESFPLTVTSAQKNPTAFYLCASGDRGRQPQHFGDGTRLSIL.

The CDR3 bases are TGTGCCAGCAGCTTGGCACGGTCGGGGTGGGGTGAAGCTTTCTTT. Protein: CASSLARSGWGEAFF. The V call is TRBV5-6, the J call TRBJ1-1; no clear D. V lost 0 bases and J lost 7, with 16 bases in between. The V gene's germline CDR1 is SGHDT and CDR2 YYEEEE. The CDR3 is 15 residues long. The variable domain in full, completed from reference TRBV5-6 and TRBJ1-1, reads DAGVTQSPTHLIKTRGQQVTLRCSPKSGHDTVSWYQQALGQGPQFIFQYYEEEERQRGNFPDRFSGHQFPNYSSELNVNALLLGDSALYLCASSLARSGWGEAFFGQGTRLTVV.

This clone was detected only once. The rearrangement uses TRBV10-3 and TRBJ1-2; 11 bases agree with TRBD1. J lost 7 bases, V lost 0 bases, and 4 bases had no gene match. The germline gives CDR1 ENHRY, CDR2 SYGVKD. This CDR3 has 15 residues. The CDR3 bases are TGTGCCATCAGTGAGTCCGGGACAGGGGGTTTTGGCTACACCTTC. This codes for CAISESGTGGFGYTF.

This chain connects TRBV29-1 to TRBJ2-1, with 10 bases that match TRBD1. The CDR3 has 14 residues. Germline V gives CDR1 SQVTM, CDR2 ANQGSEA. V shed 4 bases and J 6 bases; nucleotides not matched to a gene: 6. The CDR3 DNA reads TGCAGCGTTGGAGGGGGGACAGGGGCCAATGAGCAGTTCTTC. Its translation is CSVGGGTGANEQFF.

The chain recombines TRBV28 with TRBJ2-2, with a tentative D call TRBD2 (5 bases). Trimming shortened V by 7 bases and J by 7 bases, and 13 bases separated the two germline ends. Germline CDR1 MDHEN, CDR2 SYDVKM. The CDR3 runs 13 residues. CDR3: CASISGVDGELFF. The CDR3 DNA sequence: TGTGCCAGCATATCCGGGGTGGACGGGGAGCTGTTTTTT. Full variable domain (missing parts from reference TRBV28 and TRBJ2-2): DVKVTQSSRYLVKRTGEKVFLECVQDMDHENMFWYRQDPGLGLRLIYFSYDVKMKEKGDIPEGYSVSREKKERFSLILESASTNQTSMYLCASISGVDGELFFGEGSRLTVL.

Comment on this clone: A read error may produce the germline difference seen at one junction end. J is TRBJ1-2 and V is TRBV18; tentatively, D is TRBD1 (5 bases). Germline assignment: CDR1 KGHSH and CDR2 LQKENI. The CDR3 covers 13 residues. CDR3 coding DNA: TGTGCCAGCTCACCGACAGAAAACTCTGGCTACACCTTC. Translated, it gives CASSPTENSGYTF.

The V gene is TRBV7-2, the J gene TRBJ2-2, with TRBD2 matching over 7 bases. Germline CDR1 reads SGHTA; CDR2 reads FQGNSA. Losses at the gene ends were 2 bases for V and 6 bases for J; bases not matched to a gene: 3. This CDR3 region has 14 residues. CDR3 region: CASSLQLAAGELFF. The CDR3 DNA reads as TGTGCCAGCAGCTTACAGCTAGCGGCCGGGGAGCTGTTTTTT.

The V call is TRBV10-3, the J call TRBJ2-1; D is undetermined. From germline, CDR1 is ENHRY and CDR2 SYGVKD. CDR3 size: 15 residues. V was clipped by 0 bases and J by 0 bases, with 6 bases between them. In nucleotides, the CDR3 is TGTGCCATCAGTGAGTCATCCAGCTCCTACAATGAGCAGTTCTTC. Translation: CAISESSSSYNEQFF.

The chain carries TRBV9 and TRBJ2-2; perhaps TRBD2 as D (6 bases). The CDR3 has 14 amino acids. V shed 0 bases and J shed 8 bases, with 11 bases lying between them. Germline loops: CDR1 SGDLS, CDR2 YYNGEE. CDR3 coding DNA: TGTGCCAGCAGCGTAGCTGGGGCGGGGGGGGAGCTGTTTTTT. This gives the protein CASSVAGAGGELFF. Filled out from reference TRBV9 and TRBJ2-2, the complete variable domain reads DSGVTQTPKHLITATGQRVTLRCSPRSGDLSVYWYQQSLDQGLQFLIQYYNGEERAKGNILERFSAQQFPDLHSELNLSSLELGDSALYFCASSVAGAGGELFFGEGSRLTVL.

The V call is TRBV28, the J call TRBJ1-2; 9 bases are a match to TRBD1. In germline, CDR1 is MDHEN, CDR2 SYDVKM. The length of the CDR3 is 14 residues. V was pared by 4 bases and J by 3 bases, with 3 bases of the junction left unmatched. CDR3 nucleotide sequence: TGTGCCAGCAGTTCCGGACAGGGGTACTATGGCTACACCTTC. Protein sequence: CASSSGQGYYGYTF.

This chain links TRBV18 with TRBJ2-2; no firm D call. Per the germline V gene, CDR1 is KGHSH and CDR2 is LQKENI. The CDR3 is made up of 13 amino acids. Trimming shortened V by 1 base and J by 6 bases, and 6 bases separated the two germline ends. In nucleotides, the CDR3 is TGTGCCAGCTCACCACTTCAGTCCGGGGAGCTGTTTTTT. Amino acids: CASSPLQSGELFF.

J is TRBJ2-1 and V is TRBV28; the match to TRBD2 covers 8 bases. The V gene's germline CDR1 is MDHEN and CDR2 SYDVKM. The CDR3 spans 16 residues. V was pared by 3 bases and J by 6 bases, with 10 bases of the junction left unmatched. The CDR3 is CASSFRGGSIPNEQFF. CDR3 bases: TGTGCCAGCAGTTTCCGCGGGGGGAGTATCCCCAATGAGCAGTTCTTC. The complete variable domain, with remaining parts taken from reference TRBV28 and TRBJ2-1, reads DVKVTQSSRYLVKRTGEKVFLECVQDMDHENMFWYRQDPGLGLRLIYFSYDVKMKEKGDIPEGYSVSREKKERFSLILESASTNQTSMYLCASSFRGGSIPNEQFFGPGTRLTVL.

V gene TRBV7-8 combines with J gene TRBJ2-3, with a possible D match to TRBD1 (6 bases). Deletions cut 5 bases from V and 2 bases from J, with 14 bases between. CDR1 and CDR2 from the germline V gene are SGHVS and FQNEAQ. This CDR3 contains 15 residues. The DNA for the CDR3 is TGTGCCAGCAGCCCCCTGGGGGCTACCACAGATACGCAGTATTTT. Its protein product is CASSPLGATTDTQYF.

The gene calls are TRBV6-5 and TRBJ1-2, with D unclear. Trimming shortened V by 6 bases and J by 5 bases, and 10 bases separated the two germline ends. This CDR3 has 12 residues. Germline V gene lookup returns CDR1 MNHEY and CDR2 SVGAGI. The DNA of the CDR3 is TGTGCCAGCAGGCGGGCGACTTATGGCTACACCTTC. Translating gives CASRRATYGYTF.

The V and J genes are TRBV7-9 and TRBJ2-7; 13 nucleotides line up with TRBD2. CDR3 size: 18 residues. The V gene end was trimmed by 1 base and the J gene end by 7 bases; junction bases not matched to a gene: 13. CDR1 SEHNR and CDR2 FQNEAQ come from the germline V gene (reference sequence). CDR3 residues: CASSLVLLTSGRIHEQYF. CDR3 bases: TGTGCCAGCAGCTTAGTCCTCCTGACTAGCGGGAGGATCCATGAGCAGTACTTC. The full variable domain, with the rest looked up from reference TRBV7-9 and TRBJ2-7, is DTGVSQNPRHKITKRGQNVTFRCDPISEHNRLYWYRQTLGQGPEFLTYFQNEAQLEKSRLLSDRFSAERPKGSFSTLEIQRTEQGDSAMYLCASSLVLLTSGRIHEQYFGPGTRLTVT.

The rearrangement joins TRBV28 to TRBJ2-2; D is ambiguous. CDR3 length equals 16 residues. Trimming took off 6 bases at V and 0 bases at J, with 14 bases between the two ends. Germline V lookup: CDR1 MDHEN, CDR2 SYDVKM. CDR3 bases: TGTGCCAGCAGATCATACAGCTTTGCGAACACCGGGGAGCTGTTTTTT. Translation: CASRSYSFANTGELFF.

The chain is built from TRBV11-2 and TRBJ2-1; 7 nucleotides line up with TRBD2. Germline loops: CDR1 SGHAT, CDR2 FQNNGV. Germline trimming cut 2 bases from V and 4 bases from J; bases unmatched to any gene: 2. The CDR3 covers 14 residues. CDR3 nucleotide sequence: TGTGCCAGCAGCTTACTAGCGGAATACAATGAGCAGTTCTTC. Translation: CASSLLAEYNEQFF. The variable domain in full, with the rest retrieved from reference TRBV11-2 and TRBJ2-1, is EAGVAQSPRYKIIEKRQSVAFWCNPISGHATLYWYQQILGQGPKLLIQFQNNGVVDDSQLPKDRFSAERLKGVDSTLKIQPAKLEDSAVYLCASSLLAEYNEQFFGPGTRLTVL.

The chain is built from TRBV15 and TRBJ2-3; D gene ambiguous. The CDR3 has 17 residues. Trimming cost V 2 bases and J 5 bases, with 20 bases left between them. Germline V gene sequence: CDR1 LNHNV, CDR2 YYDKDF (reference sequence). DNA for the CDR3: TGTGCCACCAGCAGACATCTGGGCGTGGCCCTCGGAGATACGCAGTATTTT. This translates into CATSRHLGVALGDTQYF.